This T cell receptor (beta chain) came from a study of shared T cell receptors in the human thymus (dated by TCRdb to the early 2020s). For context, the study as a whole: The study examined how the human thymus generates shared, self-reactive T-cell receptor alpha chains.

Details on this clone: Its target antigen remains unknown. Per-base quality was not reported, and no clone a single base away is much larger than it.

V loses 3 bases at its end and J loses 8 bases; junction bases beyond the gene matches: 17. Sequences LNHDA (CDR1) and SQIVND (CDR2) are obtained from the germline V gene (reference sequence). Taken from cysteine to phenylalanine, the CDR3 has 18 residues. The kept DNA is CDR3 alone, 54 bases in frame from the first base. The library was built by means of the immunoSEQ multiplex PCR assay. In its TCRdb copy, this immuneACCESS table keeps in-frame sequences only and misses some clones. Where compared with another copy, unresolved V genes explain less than half of these, and the others have no known cause. The sample records more than 550,000 clones, approximately 87% of which are singletons. Roughly 0.0087% of the sample is held by the ten biggest clonotypes. These sequences were also reported in another study, on human thymus T cells. As the second study states: Donors were immunologically healthy infants undergoing open corrective cardiac surgery for congenital heart defects in Finland. The thymus tissue came from surgical resects taken out during corrective cardiac surgery. Both the thymic and the peripheral blood repertoires appeared to show biased V and J gene segment usage. Highly overlapping thymic TCR repertoires among unrelated individuals were reported in the related research. TCR alpha and beta repertoires from under 10 infant thymus samples and four related peripheral blood samples were characterized in the study. The cohort included more than 5 male and two female infants, with donor ages spanning 7 to 244 days. Thymocytes were released mechanically from tissue and stored at -70 °C as pellets of 10-30 million cells. A QIAsymphony instrument was used to extract genomic DNA from the frozen cell pellets. The immunoSEQ multiplex PCR assay was used to amplify the TCRB and TCRAD loci from a standardized quantity of quality-controlled genomic DNA. The V(D)J region was spanned by amplicons of a length sufficient to cover the CDR3 and to identify V and J genes. The amplicons were sequenced on an Illumina platform via the commercial immunoSEQ service. Primer bias and sequencing errors were corrected as previously described, and TCRAD and TCRB definitions were based on the IMGT database. immunoSEQ Analyzer 3.0 and VDJTools were used for repertoire analysis, which covered basic statistics, V/J segment usage, diversity estimates, rarefaction and pairwise overlap. Diversity was estimated with Chao1, ChaoE, Efron-Thisted, Shannon and inverse Simpson indices, and also on datasets down-sampled to the smallest sample. Repertoire overlap was determined by strict matching of CDR3 nucleotide sequence, V gene and J gene, and Jaccard-based multidimensional scaling clustering was applied. On average, roughly 800,000 unique TCRB clonotypes were obtained from thymus samples, compared with 70,000 to 90,000 from blood samples.

The receptor was isolated from a boy less than two years old with a congenital heart defect. Donor details come from another sample of the same person, matched by shared clones. Sequencing input: thymocytes. The chain joins TRBV19 to TRBJ2-1; 9 bases in the middle match TRBD1. The CDR3 protein: CASSISPSRDRDPHEQFF. In nucleotides, the sequence is TGTGCCAGTAGTATCTCCCCCTCCCGGGACAGGGACCCACATGAGCAGTTCTTC.